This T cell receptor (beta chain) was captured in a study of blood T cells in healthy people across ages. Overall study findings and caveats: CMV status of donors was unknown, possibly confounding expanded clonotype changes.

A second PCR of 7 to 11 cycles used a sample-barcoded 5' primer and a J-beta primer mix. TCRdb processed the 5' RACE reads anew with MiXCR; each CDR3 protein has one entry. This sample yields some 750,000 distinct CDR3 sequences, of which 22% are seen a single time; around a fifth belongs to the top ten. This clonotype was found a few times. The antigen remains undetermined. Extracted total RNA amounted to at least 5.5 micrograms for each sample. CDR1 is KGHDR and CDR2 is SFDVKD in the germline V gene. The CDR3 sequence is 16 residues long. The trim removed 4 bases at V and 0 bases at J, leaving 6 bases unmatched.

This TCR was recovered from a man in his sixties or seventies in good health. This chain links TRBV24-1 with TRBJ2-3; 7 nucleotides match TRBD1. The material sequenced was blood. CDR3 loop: CATSDPTGPSTDTQYF. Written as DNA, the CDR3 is TGTGCCACCAGTGACCCGACAGGGCCCAGCACAGATACGCAGTATTTT.